This T cell receptor (beta chain) was sequenced for a study of cytotoxic CD8 clonotypes in ibrutinib-treated CLL. Across the study: The patient breakdown showed under 12 relapsed/refractory and approximately 15 treatment-naive cases, with 17 IGHV unmutated.

Clones were sequenced by immunoSEQ multiplex PCR, and TCRdb holds only the in-frame ones, with some missing. The data show approximately 120,000 clones, 58% seen once. The germline V gene encodes CDR1 GTSNPN and CDR2 SVGIG (reference sequence). Trimming removed 5 bases at V and 2 bases at J, with 10 bases between. CDR3 length: 12 amino acids. Study results and limitations: Clonality went up at the time of ibrutinib response, stayed stable in sustained remission, and later dropped back toward its baseline level at progression.

With regard to this clone: The antigen is undetermined.

Source: PBMCs, taken after 24 months of ibrutinib treatment. The clonotype originates from a human donor with chronic lymphocytic leukemia. The chain has TRBV30 and TRBJ2-7; D remains unclear. Here the CDR3 DNA reads TGTGCCTGGTCAATCCTCACCTACGAGCAGTACTTC. Amino acid sequence: CAWSILTYEQYF.